The subject of this entry is one T cell receptor beta chain. Antigen specificity is unknown. The PCR made use of 60 Vbeta and 13 Jbeta primers. Produced via immunoSEQ multiplex PCR; TCRdb's table is partial and in-frame only. The sample shows around 230,000 clones, almost 80% of them seen only once. This CDR3 region has 13 residues. Germline assignment: CDR1 SQVTM and CDR2 ANQGSEA. The V gene lost 5 bases and the J gene lost 4 bases, with 11 bases spanning the gap. This sample was taken from a study of cytomegalovirus exposure and HLA in healthy donors. Findings of the study overall: Reportedly, fewer N-insertions than the approximately 690-donor mean appeared in an Asian-associated ancestry cluster in a later analysis.

The material sequenced was PBMCs. The J gene is TRBJ2-2, the V gene TRBV29-1; weak D call: TRBD1 (6 bases). The TCR was taken from a male donor in good health and CMV-seronegative. CDR3 residues: CSVTDRPTGELFF. DNA for the CDR3: TGCAGCGTTACCGACAGGCCCACCGGGGAGCTGTTTTTT.